This T cell receptor (beta chain) was sequenced for a study of shared clonotypes between healthy human individuals. Some clones are missing from TCRdb's copy, which holds only in-frame ones; the method was immunoSEQ multiplex PCR. The sample lists nearly 1,000,000 clones, around 80% seen once, with around 1.5% in the top ten. Notes on the study in general: Shared across a few donors were roughly 4.7% of the naive CD4 clonotypes. Naive subsets generally exceeded memory subsets in estimated richness.

Germline assignment: CDR1 KGHSH and CDR2 LQKENI. The CDR3 is 14 amino acids. V was cut by 2 bases and J by 1 base, with 8 bases left in between. CD45RA-negative memory and CD45RA+ naive subsets were split from the CD4+ cells. Regarding this clone: Its specificity is not known.

This chain joins TRBV18 and TRBJ1-1; a weak D match, TRBD1 (5 bases). The TCR sequence derives from a man aged 18 to 29 in good health. What was sequenced was memory CD4+ T cells sorted from blood. Subset: CD45RA-negative fraction. DNA of the CDR3: TGTGCCAGCTCACCAGGGACTCAGAACACTGAAGCTTTCTTT. This translates into CASSPGTQNTEAFF.